The entry below describes one T cell receptor (beta chain). Antigen: not known. CDR3 length: 18 amino acids. Germline values: CDR1 SEHNR, CDR2 FQNEAQ (reference sequence). V trimming: 3 bases; J trimming: 0 bases; junction bases outside the gene matches: 11. The record originates from a study of cytomegalovirus exposure and HLA in healthy donors. Amplification used 60 Vbeta primers and 13 Jbeta primers. The protocol was immunoSEQ multiplex PCR, while the TCRdb copy is restricted to in-frame clones and leaves out a portion. The sample consists of about 150,000 clones, less than 85% of them appearing once. General study points: Most TCR sequences were rare, but some public TCRs occurred in many donors.

As for the donors, each was a healthy bone marrow donor. The receptor was isolated from a woman aged 50 to 60 in good health and CMV-seropositive. Sample: PBMCs. The J gene is TRBJ1-5, the V gene TRBV7-9, with 7 bases fitting TRBD1. The DNA of the CDR3 is TGTGCCAGCAGCTTCAGCTCCTCCGGGACAGATAGCAATCAGCCCCAGCATTTT. It yields the protein CASSFSSSGTDSNQPQHF.